The clone carrying this TCR beta chain was observed a handful of times. Its antigen is not identified. This record belongs to a study of CD8 T cells in ankylosing spondylitis. Using quantitative 5'-RACE with molecular barcodes, the authors made TCR beta libraries. In TCRdb, the 5' RACE reads were re-called with MiXCR into one record per CDR3 protein. The sample shows a few hundred thousand distinct CDR3 sequences, roughly a quarter of them seen only once. Study results and caveats: CD8+ disease-linked clones were present at relatively low frequencies in blood.

Sequencing was done on a sample of blood, either unsorted or a sorted T cell fraction (not recorded which). The receptor's source is a male donor with ankylosing spondylitis or in good health (not recorded which).

The DNA of the CDR3 is TGCAGTGCTTCGATAGCTAACTATGGCTACACCTTC. This encodes CSASIANYGYTF. The genes are TRBV20-1 and TRBJ1-2; D ambiguous. Germline CDR1 is DFQATT and CDR2 is SNEGSKA (reference sequence). The CDR3 has 12 residues. Trimming took 5 bases from V and 0 from J, leaving 7 bases between them.